This T cell receptor (beta chain) appears in the sequencing data of a study of blood T cell repertoires in COVID-19. Study-level background: Sources were T cells, B-cell-depleted T cells, or PBMCs; the material itself was cDNA or gDNA.

Allocation to cohorts depended on clinical history reported by the participants. Sequencing used immunoSEQ multiplex PCR; TCRdb keeps in-frame clones, though not all of them. The sample consists of a few hundred thousand clones, 70% to 90% of them appearing once. This clone was seen only a few times. The length of the CDR3 is 14 residues. The V end lost 0 bases, the J end lost 5 bases, and 11 bases lay between the germline ends. Germline V gene lookup returns CDR1 SGHRS and CDR2 YFSETQ. The receptor was derived from a woman between 45 and 60 years old who had recovered from COVID-19. The chain is built from TRBV5-1 and TRBJ1-1; D is unresolved. The sample was PBMCs or T cells enriched from blood (not recorded which). The CDR3: CASSLDSGVTEAFF. CDR3 nucleotide sequence: TGCGCCAGCAGCTTGGACAGCGGGGTGACTGAAGCTTTCTTT.